Detailed here is one T cell receptor (beta chain). Its antigen remains unknown. These data originate in a study of cytomegalovirus exposure and HLA in healthy donors. Findings and caveats of the study: Specific recognition of CMV antigens was confirmed in vitro for three chains (all CMV-associated). It was reported that TCR beta sequences correctly inferred the HLA-A and HLA-B alleles for most subjects.

Trimming pared 4 bases from V and 2 bases from J, leaving 9 bases between. This CDR3 has 13 amino acids. Germline values: CDR1 SGDLS, CDR2 YYNGEE. Use of 60 Vbeta and 13 Jbeta primers characterized the PCR. Assay used: immunoSEQ multiplex PCR; TCRdb lists only in-frame clones, some missing. The table shows 95,000 to 150,000 clones, with over 60% occurring only once. The sequencing sample was made of PBMCs. The origin of this receptor is a middle-aged woman in good health and CMV-seropositive. J is TRBJ1-1 and V is TRBV9, with D unresolved. CDR3 DNA: TGTGCCAGCAGCCAGCCGGGAAACACTGAAGCTTTCTTT. Protein product: CASSQPGNTEAFF.